This entry lists 17 T cell receptor beta chains sequenced from one sample in a study of T cells in women clearing cervical HPV infection. Clones were read by immunoSEQ multiplex PCR, and TCRdb kept only the in-frame ones, dropping some. This table holds tens of thousands of clones. Specimen: blood buffy coat. These receptors all come from a woman between 18 and 70 years old with a cervical HPV16 infection that either progressed to CIN3+ or cleared (not recorded which).

Note on this clone: The observed sequence ends 3 residues before the CDR3 terminus, with the missing tail filled in from the germline J gene. The V and J genes are TRBV7-9 and TRBJ1-5; TRBD1 matches 7 bases. Germline-derived CDR1 and CDR2 are SEHNR and FQNEAQ (reference sequence). CDR3 length: 15 amino acids. J lost 3 bases, V lost 7 bases, and 9 bases had no gene match. The CDR3 spells CASTSGQSLNQPQHF. The part of the CDR3 DNA that was read is TGTGCCAGCACCTCGGGACAGTCCCTCAATCAGCCC.

About this clone itself: The read falls 3 residues short of the CDR3 end, and the missing part is taken from the germline J gene. V and J are TRBV5-1 and TRBJ2-5, with a possible D match to TRBD1 (5 bases). Trimming removed 0 bases from V and 5 bases from J, with 11 bases in between. Per germline, CDR1 SGHRS and CDR2 YFSETQ. The CDR3 covers 14 residues. Here the CDR3 reads CASSLGPQEETQYF. CDR3 DNA, as far as it was read: TGCGCCAGCAGCTTGGGACCACAGGAGGAGACC.

Comment on this clone: With the read ending 3 residues before the CDR3 end, the germline J gene is used to fill in that end. The J gene is TRBJ2-7, the V gene TRBV2, with 7 bases matching TRBD1. V dropped 7 bases and J dropped 2; count of bases not matched to a gene: 2. Per the germline V gene, CDR1 is SNHLY and CDR2 is FYNNEI. The CDR3 has 12 amino acids. This chain's CDR3 is CASTDRPYEQYF. CDR3 bases read: TGTGCCAGCACGGACAGGCCCTACGAG.

A note on this clone: Sequencing ends 3 residues short of the CDR3 end; the germline J gene provides the rest. The chain employs TRBV2 and TRBJ1-1; tentative D call: TRBD1 (5 bases). Germline loops: CDR1 SNHLY, CDR2 FYNNEI. Trimming removed 1 base from V and 0 bases from J, with 9 bases in between. CDR3 length: 15 residues. CDR3 DNA (partial): TGTGCCAGCAGTGAAGTTAGACAGTTGAACACTGAA. Amino acid sequence: CASSEVRQLNTE. The entire CDR3 protein reads CASSEVRQLNTEAFF.

Worth noting for this clone: The sequence runs out 3 residues before the end of the CDR3; the remainder is reconstructed from the germline J gene. The chain employs TRBV2 and TRBJ2-2, with D unclear. The length of the CDR3 is 13 residues. V gave up 1 base and J gave up 7 bases, with 7 bases separating them. Germline V gene sequence: CDR1 SNHLY, CDR2 FYNNEI. The sequenced part of the CDR3 DNA is TGTGCCAGCAGTGAAGAGGGCCGCGGGGAG. It encodes CASSEEGRGE. The whole CDR3 region reads CASSEEGRGELFF.

In regard to this clone: The read terminates 3 residues ahead of where the CDR3 ends, so the germline J gene completes it. The chain employs TRBV5-1 and TRBJ2-7; 11 positions match TRBD2. Trimming removed 3 bases from V and 1 base from J; junction bases left unmatched: 3. The CDR3 spans 15 residues. Germline CDR1 is SGHRS and CDR2 is YFSETQ. This CDR3 reads CASSWGTSGSYEQYF. The CDR3 bases that were read are TGCGCCAGCAGCTGGGGGACTAGCGGTTCCTACGAG.

About this clone itself: The read comes to an end 3 residues before the CDR3 does, leaving the germline J gene to fill in the end. The chain uses TRBV11-2 and TRBJ1-1, with D perhaps TRBD1 (6 bases). CDR1 and CDR2 (germline): SGHAT, FQNNGV. Trimming stripped 4 bases from V and 7 bases from J, with 19 bases between. This CDR3 is built from 15 residues. This CDR3 is CASSSDLQGRGEAFF. CDR3 bases read: TGTGCCAGCAGCTCGGACTTACAGGGTCGGGGTGAA.

Details on this clone: With the read ending 3 residues before the CDR3 end, the germline J gene is used to fill in that end. The V and J genes are TRBV4-1 and TRBJ2-7; D is unresolved. CDR1 is MGHRA and CDR2 is YSYEKL in the germline V gene. The CDR3 is made up of 15 amino acids. Trimming cost V 1 base and J 1 base, with 11 bases left between them. CDR3 DNA, as far as it was read: TGCGCCAGCAGCCAAGGAGGCAGGTTGTCCTACGAG. Protein: CASSQGGRLSYE. The whole CDR3 region reads CASSQGGRLSYEQYF.

Comments on this clone: Read coverage stops 3 residues before the CDR3 terminus; the germline J gene supplies the remainder. The chain links TRBV7-9 to TRBJ2-3, with D uncertain. The V gene's germline CDR1 is SEHNR and CDR2 FQNEAQ (reference sequence). This CDR3 is 14 amino acids long. The CDR3 bases that were read are TGTGCCAGCAGCCCAACGTATAGCAATCAGCCG. As protein: CASSPTYSNQP. From start to end, the CDR3 is CASSPTYSNQPQYF.

In the case of this clone: The DNA ends 3 residues before the CDR3 does, and the rest of the CDR3 is filled in from the germline J gene. This chain connects TRBV18 to TRBJ2-7; D is perhaps TRBD2 (7 bases). CDR1 is KGHSH, CDR2 LQKENI, per germline. The CDR3 runs to 15 residues. Trimming removed 4 bases at V and 4 bases at J, with 17 bases between. The CDR3 protein is CASSLTGGGVYEQYF. Incomplete CDR3 DNA: TGTGCCAGCTCACTAACAGGAGGGGGGGTTTACGAG. The full variable domain, completed using reference TRBV18 and TRBJ2-7, is NAGVMQNPRHLVRRRGQEARLRCSPMKGHSHVYWYRQLPEEGLKFMVYLQKENIIDESGMPKERFSAEFPKEGPSILRIQQVVRGDSAAYFCASSLTGGGVYEQYFGPGTRLTVT.

The covered CDR3 bases are TGTGCCAGCAGGGGCAGATTGAACACCGGGGAG. It encodes CASRGRLNTGE. The full CDR3 is CASRGRLNTGELFF. The rearrangement uses TRBV11-2 and TRBJ2-2; D gene ambiguous. The read gets to within 3 residues of the CDR3 end, and the germline J gene fills in the rest. Deletions cut 6 bases from V and 1 base from J, with 9 bases between. Germline V lookup: CDR1 SGHAT, CDR2 FQNNGV. The CDR3 runs to 14 residues.

With regard to this clone: The read finishes 3 residues shy of the CDR3 end, and the germline J gene is used to complete it. Other nucleotide sequences in the sample specify the same CDR3. The J gene is TRBJ1-2, the V gene TRBV18, with unresolved D. From germline, CDR1 is KGHSH and CDR2 LQKENI. CDR3 length: 13 amino acids. CDR3: CASSPPSTDTYTF. The sequenced CDR3 bases are TGTGCCAGCTCACCCCCTAGCACAGATACC.

Concerning this clone itself: Sequencing ends 3 residues short of the CDR3 end; the germline J gene provides the rest. The sample holds other DNA sequences that translate to the same CDR3. The V gene is TRBV29-1, the J gene TRBJ1-3; D is possibly TRBD1 (5 bases). Germline loops: CDR1 SQVTM, CDR2 ANQGSEA. Trimming took off 1 base at V and 2 bases at J, with 12 bases between the two ends. The length of the CDR3 is 15 residues. CDR3 loop: CSVEALGGAGNTIYF. The CDR3 bases that were read are TGCAGCGTTGAAGCCCTCGGGGGAGCTGGAAACACC.

The CDR3 bases that were read are TGTGCCAGTAGTGCACAGGGGGCGGGAGGGAGGAACATC. This codes for CASSAQGAGGRNI. The entire CDR3 sequence reads CASSAQGAGGRNIYTF. The chain has TRBV19 and TRBJ1-2, with TRBD1 matching over 9 bases. The read is 3 residues too short to cover the CDR3 end, so that end is filled in from the germline J gene. Germline V lookup: CDR1 LNHDA, CDR2 SQIVND (reference sequence). This CDR3 has 16 residues.

This CDR3 reads CASQREFETQYF. CDR3 DNA (partial): TGTGCCAGCCAGCGGGAGTTTGAGACG. The rearrangement joins TRBV2 to TRBJ2-3; TRBD2 matches at 8 bases. Coverage ceases 3 residues before the CDR3 finishes, and the germline J gene fills in the end. The CDR3 contains 12 residues. Germline V gives CDR1 SNHLY, CDR2 FYNNEI.

As concerns this clone: The read ends 3 residues early relative to the CDR3; the germline J gene fills the gap. V is TRBV12-3 or TRBV12-4 and J is TRBJ2-2; D unclear. This CDR3 comprises 14 residues. Trimming left V 3 bases short and J 4 bases short, with 9 bases between. This chain's CDR3 is CASSLRPVTGELFF. The part of the CDR3 DNA that was read is TGTGCCAGCAGTTTGCGGCCCGTCACCGGGGAG.

Note on this clone: Read coverage stops 3 residues before the CDR3 terminus; the germline J gene supplies the remainder. The chain combines TRBV5-1 with TRBJ2-1, with a tentative D call TRBD2 (6 bases). The CDR3 is 17 residues long. Between the trimmed V and J ends, which lost 0 bases and 2 bases, there was a span of 15 bases. Germline-derived CDR1 and CDR2 are SGHRS and YFSETQ. Partial CDR3 DNA: TGCGCCAGCAGCTTGGGAGGGTTGCGGGAAACCTACAATGAG. Translating gives CASSLGGLRETYNE. The CDR3 reads in full as CASSLGGLRETYNEQFF.